The T cell receptor beta chain under discussion was sequenced for a study of CD8 T cells in Susac syndrome. Per germline, CDR1 SGHAT and CDR2 FQNNGV. Trimming took 5 bases from V and 3 from J, leaving 8 bases between them. CDR3 size: 12 residues. Reverse transcription of about 0.45 to 1 ug RNA was performed with random hexamers. Amplification of the TCR beta CDR3 was carried out by immunoSEQ multiplex PCR, which spanned a total of 54 Vbeta and 13 Jbeta segments. TCRdb itself ran the immunoSEQ multiplex PCR reads through MiXCR, one entry per CDR3 protein. The table records about 200,000 distinct CDR3 sequences, 95% of them present only once. Sequencing of TCR beta was carried out in blood CD8+ and CD4+ T cells.

The receptor was isolated from a human donor in good health. Sequencing used CD4+ T cells from PBMCs. The chain recombines TRBV11-2 with TRBJ2-7; D possibly corresponds to TRBD2 (5 bases). The CDR3 coding sequence is TGTGCCAGCAGCGCTCGGGGCTACGAGCAGTACTTC. Translation: CASSARGYEQYF.